The 28 T cell receptor beta chains below were found in one sample sequenced in a study of radiotherapy plus CTLA-4 blockade in lung cancer (dated by TCRdb to the late 2010s). Libraries were built with the immunoSEQ multiplex PCR assay. Drawn from immuneACCESS, this table holds only the in-frame rearrangements with V and J called that TCRdb kept. Clones are partly lost; checked studies trace under half to an unresolved V gene and leave the rest unexplained. The table for this sample lists tens of thousands of clones; 78% of them were counted only once. The ten biggest clones cover 22% of the sample. The sample in question was peripheral blood, obtained from a patient treated with radiotherapy plus ipilimumab. These receptors all stem from a human donor with non-small cell lung cancer whose response to radiotherapy plus ipilimumab could not be evaluated. Some clones in this sample may be carry-over from other donors' samples.

The CDR3 spells CASSLFPIAGARETQYF. The CDR3, as DNA: TGTGCCAGCAGTTTATTCCCGATAGCGGGGGCCAGGGAGACCCAGTACTTC. This rearrangement joins TRBV27 to TRBJ2-5; 9 nucleotides align to TRBD2. This CDR3 contains 17 residues. Germline V CDR1 and CDR2: MNHEY, SMNVEV (reference sequence). Germline trimming cut 1 base from V and 5 bases from J; bases unmatched to any gene: 11.

The chain recombines TRBV5-4 with TRBJ2-5, with 7 positions matching TRBD1. V was pared by 2 bases and J by 2 bases, with 3 bases of the junction left unmatched. The CDR3 is 14 amino acids. The germline V gene has CDR1 SGHNT and CDR2 YYREEE (reference sequence). CDR3 sequence: CASSLRGQQETQYF. The CDR3 DNA follows: TGTGCCAGCAGCTTAAGGGGGCAGCAAGAGACCCAGTACTTC.

In its sample, this clone was seen a few times. V is TRBV11-2 and J is TRBJ1-3; D is unclear. Trimming removed 5 bases from V and 3 bases from J, with 14 bases in between. CDR1 SGHAT and CDR2 FQNNGV come from the germline V gene. The CDR3 runs 15 residues. CDR3 nucleotide sequence: TGTGCCAGCAGCCCTTCCGCGGGGTATGGAAACACCATATATTTT. Translation: CASSPSAGYGNTIYF. The full variable domain, rest sourced from reference TRBV11-2 and TRBJ1-3, is EAGVAQSPRYKIIEKRQSVAFWCNPISGHATLYWYQQILGQGPKLLIQFQNNGVVDDSQLPKDRFSAERLKGVDSTLKIQPAKLEDSAVYLCASSPSAGYGNTIYFGEGSWLTVV.

The genes are TRBV7-2 and TRBJ1-6, with a possible D match to TRBD1 (6 bases). Germline CDR1 SGHTA, CDR2 FQGNSA. Trimming removed 1 base from V and 7 bases from J, with 11 bases in between. The CDR3 contains 15 residues. The chain's CDR3 is CASSLGSGVNSPLHF. In DNA, the CDR3 is TGTGCCAGCAGCTTAGGTTCAGGGGTCAATTCACCCCTCCACTTT.

This chain joins TRBV5-1 and TRBJ2-2, with D possibly being TRBD1 (6 bases). The V gene lost 3 bases and the J gene lost 1 base, with 13 bases spanning the gap. Germline lookup yields CDR1 SGHRS and CDR2 YFSETQ. The CDR3 consists of 16 residues. DNA of the CDR3: TGCGCCAGCAGCTACCGACAGGACTGGAACACCGGGGAGCTGTTTTTT. Its protein product is CASSYRQDWNTGELFF.

This chain joins TRBV28 and TRBJ1-5; D may be TRBD1 (5 bases). The germline V gene has CDR1 MDHEN and CDR2 SYDVKM. The CDR3 is made up of 12 amino acids. The CDR3 here is CAVGAQSQPQHF. The CDR3 DNA is TGTGCGGTAGGGGCCCAATCTCAGCCCCAGCATTTT.

The table lists this clone with a few counts. The genes are TRBV5-4 and TRBJ1-5; 10 positions match TRBD1. The germline gives CDR1 SGHNT, CDR2 YYREEE (reference sequence). This CDR3 is built from 13 residues. V shed 4 bases and J 8 bases; nucleotides not matched to a gene: 3. CDR3 DNA sequence: TGTGCCAGCAGCCGACAGGGGGCAAAGCCCCAGCATTTT. Translating gives CASSRQGAKPQHF.

This clone is a singleton in its sample. The rearrangement joins TRBV18 to TRBJ2-7, with D uncertain. Germline V gene data show CDR1 as KGHSH and CDR2 as LQKENI. The CDR3 length is 14 residues. V gave up 2 bases and J gave up 1 base, with 9 bases separating them. The CDR3 DNA sequence: TGTGCCAGCTCACCAAGTGTAGAGTCCTACGAGCAGTACTTC. It specifies CASSPSVESYEQYF.

This clone was found once. This rearrangement joins TRBV7-2 to TRBJ2-3; no firm D call. The ends were cut back, 5 bases at V and 6 bases at J, with 6 bases in the middle. This CDR3 has 11 residues. Looked up from germline, CDR1 is SGHTA and CDR2 is FQGNSA. CDR3 nucleotides: TGTGCCAGCAGCCCTCGGGATACGCAGTATTTT. Its translation is CASSPRDTQYF.

This clone has more than one count but fewer than ten. The chain recombines TRBV19 with TRBJ2-7, with D possibly TRBD2 on 6 matching bases. V was pared by 1 base and J by 4 bases, with 14 bases between. CDR3 length: 15 amino acids. Germline CDR1 LNHDA, CDR2 SQIVND (reference sequence). The chain's CDR3 is CASSIVDTGGYEQYF. In DNA, the CDR3 is TGTGCCAGTAGTATAGTTGATACCGGAGGGTACGAGCAGTACTTC.

This clone appeared a few times. The chain carries TRBV2 and TRBJ1-1; TRBD1 is a possible D gene (5 bases). Between the trimmed V and J ends, which lost 7 bases and 7 bases, there was a span of 13 bases. Germline CDR1 and CDR2: SNHLY and FYNNEI. This CDR3 has 12 residues. This CDR3 reads CASTQGVFEAFF. The CDR3 DNA follows: TGTGCCAGCACCCAAGGGGTCTTTGAAGCTTTCTTT.

This chain links TRBV6-1 with TRBJ2-4, with 10 bases matching TRBD1. The CDR3 consists of 14 residues. CDR1 and CDR2 (germline): MNHNS, SASEGT. J was trimmed by 7 bases and V by 2 bases; bases with no gene match: 2. CDR3: CASSEPDRGNIQYF. The DNA of the CDR3 is TGTGCCAGCAGTGAACCGGACAGGGGGAACATTCAGTACTTC.

The chain's CDR3 is CASRAGGSGEAFF. Written as DNA, the CDR3 is TGTGCCAGCCGAGCAGGGGGCTCTGGAGAAGCTTTCTTT. V usage is TRBV19 and J usage is TRBJ1-1; 8 bases fit TRBD1. Germline CDR1 and CDR2: LNHDA and SQIVND (reference sequence). V was clipped by 9 bases and J by 8 bases; unmatched bases: 11. The CDR3 is 13 amino acids.

J is TRBJ2-1 and V is TRBV7-3; D perhaps matches TRBD2 (6 bases). With 3 bases removed from V and 7 bases from J, the gap between germline ends came to 16 bases. Germline V gene sequence: CDR1 SGHTA, CDR2 FQGTGA. CDR3 length: 15 residues. CDR3 DNA sequence: TGTGCCAGCAGCTTGGGAGGCCTCACGGGGAATGAGCAGTTCTTC. It translates to CASSLGGLTGNEQFF.

The chain has TRBV27 and TRBJ2-5; 10 bases align to TRBD2. The CDR3 contains 14 residues. V trimming: 7 bases; J trimming: 5 bases; junction bases outside the gene matches: 7. The germline gives CDR1 MNHEY, CDR2 SMNVEV (reference sequence). CDR3 sequence reads: CASTPAGGPETQYF. The CDR3 DNA is TGTGCCAGCACTCCAGCGGGGGGGCCTGAGACCCAGTACTTC.

The J gene is TRBJ2-1, the V gene TRBV4-1, with 7 nucleotides matching TRBD1. The CDR3 length is 16 residues. Looked up from germline, CDR1 is MGHRA and CDR2 is YSYEKL. J gave up 0 bases and V 6 bases, and 8 bases lay outside the gene matches. Here the CDR3 DNA reads TGCGCCAGCAGGATCCCAGGGGGTGACTCCTACAATGAGCAGTTCTTC. Encoded protein: CASRIPGGDSYNEQFF.

The chain employs TRBV19 and TRBJ2-1, with TRBD1 matching 12 bases. The CDR3 is 14 residues long. Germline CDR1 LNHDA, CDR2 SQIVND (reference sequence). The V gene end was trimmed by 6 bases and the J gene end by 9 bases; junction bases not matched to a gene: 6. DNA of the CDR3: TGTGCCAGTAGCGGGGACAGGGGGCAGGGTGAGCAGTTCTTC. As protein: CASSGDRGQGEQFF.

The chain uses TRBV6-5 and TRBJ1-1; 7 bases agree with TRBD1. The CDR3 spans 14 residues. V gave up 2 bases and J gave up 7 bases; unmatched junction bases: 7. Per germline, CDR1 MNHEY and CDR2 SVGAGI. CDR3 residues: CASSYLGTVYEAFF. CDR3 DNA sequence: TGTGCCAGCAGTTACCTCGGGACAGTCTATGAAGCTTTCTTT.

The chain is built from TRBV5-6 and TRBJ1-2; 10 bases are a match to TRBD1. This CDR3 is built from 15 residues. Losses at the gene ends were 4 bases for V and 2 bases for J; bases not matched to a gene: 5. Germline V gene data show CDR1 as SGHDT and CDR2 as YYEEEE. As DNA, the CDR3 is TGTGCCAGCAGCCCCTTGGGACAGGGGAACTATGGCTACACCTTC. It translates to CASSPLGQGNYGYTF.

This clone was recorded once. The V gene is TRBV6-5, the J gene TRBJ2-1; a possible D gene is TRBD2 (7 bases). The CDR3 has 14 amino acids. V gave up 5 bases and J gave up 7 bases, with 15 bases separating them. Germline V gene data show CDR1 as MNHEY and CDR2 as SVGAGI. In nucleotides, the CDR3 is TGTGCCAGCAGTATGTGGGGGGGCGGGAATGAGCAGTTCTTC. Translating it yields CASSMWGGGNEQFF.

This sequence joins TRBV4-1 and TRBJ2-7, with 10 bases fitting TRBD2. The CDR3 has 17 amino acids. Looked up from germline, CDR1 is MGHRA and CDR2 is YSYEKL. Unmatched junction bases numbered 9, after V lost 1 base and J lost 3 bases. The CDR3 region has the DNA TGCGCCAGCAGCCAAGCCCCGGGACTAGCGAGAAACTACGAGCAGTACTTC. Encoded protein: CASSQAPGLARNYEQYF.

The chain employs TRBV19 and TRBJ1-4; the D gene is possibly TRBD1 (6 bases). The CDR3 length is 18 residues. Per the germline V gene, CDR1 is LNHDA and CDR2 is SQIVND (reference sequence). V shed 6 bases and J shed 6 bases, with 26 bases lying between them. The CDR3 DNA is TGTGCCAGTAGCCCAACCCTGTCAGGAACAGGGAGGGATGAAAAACTGTTTTTT. Translated, it gives CASSPTLSGTGRDEKLFF.

The chain links TRBV11-2 to TRBJ2-5; tentative D call: TRBD2 (6 bases). Germline assignment: CDR1 SGHAT and CDR2 FQNNGV. The CDR3 runs to 14 residues. Trimming removed 4 bases from V and 3 bases from J, with 12 bases in between. The CDR3 loop reads CASSSGLIKETQYF. The CDR3 DNA sequence: TGTGCCAGCAGCTCGGGACTGATTAAAGAGACCCAGTACTTC.

This chain connects TRBV7-8 to TRBJ1-1; 10 bases fit TRBD1. The ends lost 5 bases at V and 5 bases at J; junction bases unmatched: 2. CDR1 and CDR2 from the germline V gene are SGHVS and FQNEAQ. The CDR3 totals 13 residues. In nucleotides, the CDR3 is TGTGCCAGCAGCCGGACAGGGGGGACTGAAGCTTTCTTT. It yields the protein CASSRTGGTEAFF.

There are a few counts of this clone. The CDR3 DNA is TGTGCCAGCAGCCTTCCCTACAGGGTCGTAGGCTACGAGCAGTACTTC. Translating gives CASSLPYRVVGYEQYF. The chain combines TRBV28 with TRBJ2-7, with D possibly TRBD1 on 6 matching bases. Germline assignment: CDR1 MDHEN and CDR2 SYDVKM. The CDR3 has 16 residues. V was pared by 6 bases and J by 3 bases, with 21 bases between.

V is TRBV2 and J is TRBJ2-3; the D gene is possibly TRBD2 (6 bases). V gave up 4 bases and J gave up 6 bases, with 14 bases separating them. CDR3 length equals 14 residues. Germline V gene lookup returns CDR1 SNHLY and CDR2 FYNNEI. The CDR3 DNA sequence: TGTGCCAGCAGTGCGGGGGTTGGTGGGGATACGCAGTATTTT. Its translation is CASSAGVGGDTQYF.

J is TRBJ1-6 and V is TRBV2; perhaps TRBD1 as D (5 bases). The CDR3 runs to 14 residues. Germline CDR1 and CDR2: SNHLY and FYNNEI. The V and J ends lost 4 bases and 12 bases respectively, with 16 bases between them. The CDR3 is CASSARGAREPLHF. CDR3 nucleotide sequence: TGTGCCAGCAGTGCCCGTGGGGCAAGGGAACCCCTCCACTTT.

The genes are TRBV5-1 and TRBJ2-5; 9 nucleotides agree with TRBD2. The J call may be in error: the DNA end matches TRBJ2-7 better. The CDR3 contains 17 residues. The V gene's germline CDR1 is SGHRS and CDR2 YFSETQ. For the CDR3, the DNA is TGCGCCAGCAGCTTGAGGCTAGCGGGGCGAAGCTCCTACGAGCAGTACTTC. It encodes CASSLRLAGRSSYEQYF.